The 18 T cell receptor beta chains listed next were all sequenced from one sample in a study of CD8+ T cells in alopecia areata. The sequencing template was cDNA reverse transcribed from extracted RNA. Using immunoSEQ multiplex PCR, the repertoire was profiled, and TCRdb retains in-frame clones only, with some absent. The sample comprises 95,000 to 100,000 clones, roughly 64% of which are singletons, and about a sixth rests with the top ten. Regarding treatment: oral pan-JAK inhibitor, 5-10 mg twice daily. The source was CD8+ T cells sorted from blood, collected at week 4, from a patient treated with tofacitinib. These receptors came from a human donor with alopecia areata.

The chain joins TRBV4-3 to TRBJ2-7; D is perhaps TRBD2 (6 bases). V was shortened by 0 bases and J by 6 bases, with 18 bases between the two germline ends. CDR1 is LGHNA, CDR2 YSLEER, per germline. The CDR3 totals 16 residues. The CDR3 nucleotides read TGCGCCAGCAGCCAAGAGTACTGGAGGAGCGGGTCCGAGCAGTACTTC. It specifies CASSQEYWRSGSEQYF.

In its sample, this clone was seen once. The chain combines TRBV10-3 with TRBJ2-5; 7 nucleotides match TRBD2. V shed 8 bases, J shed 0 bases, and the junction held 15 bases outside the gene matches. The CDR3 has 17 residues. Germline loops: CDR1 ENHRY, CDR2 SYGVKD. The CDR3 reads CAIAPTASGKYQETQYF. The CDR3 DNA follows: TGTGCCATCGCACCCACAGCTAGCGGCAAGTACCAAGAGACCCAGTACTTC.

This chain joins TRBV4-1 and TRBJ2-7; D is possibly TRBD1 (6 bases). Trimming took 4 bases from V and 5 from J, leaving 15 bases between them. The CDR3 spans 14 residues. The germline V gene encodes CDR1 MGHRA and CDR2 YSYEKL. The CDR3: CASSPEQGINEQYF. The CDR3 DNA follows: TGCGCCAGCAGCCCTGAGCAGGGGATCAACGAGCAGTACTTC.

The chain links TRBV5-1 to TRBJ2-3, with D perhaps given as TRBD1 or TRBD2 (5 bases each). Trimming took off 2 bases at V and 3 bases at J, with 19 bases between the two ends. Germline lookup yields CDR1 SGHRS and CDR2 YFSETQ. The CDR3 has 17 residues. CDR3 bases: TGCGCCAGCAGCTTTGGCCCGTCCGGGACCCTGACAGATACGCAGTATTTT. This gives the protein CASSFGPSGTLTDTQYF.

The chain recombines TRBV7-9 with TRBJ2-7, with D perhaps assigned TRBD1 or TRBD2 (5 bases each). The V gene's germline CDR1 is SEHNR and CDR2 FQNEAQ (reference sequence). V shed 5 bases and J shed 3 bases, with 14 bases lying between them. This CDR3 contains 14 residues. CDR3 DNA: TGTGCCAGCAGCGGTCGGGACCGAGACTACGAGCAGTACTTC. It yields the protein CASSGRDRDYEQYF.

The V gene is TRBV27, the J gene TRBJ2-1, with 11 nucleotides matching TRBD2. The CDR3 contains 15 residues. V shed 5 bases and J 4 bases; nucleotides not matched to a gene: 4. The germline CDR1 and CDR2 sequences are MNHEY and SMNVEV (reference sequence). CDR3 DNA sequence: TGTGCCAGCAGTATTAGCGGGAGGGTTTACAATGAGCAGTTCTTC. Residues: CASSISGRVYNEQFF.

The chain has TRBV12-5 and TRBJ1-2; D is unresolved. The CDR3 is 12 amino acids. Trimming left V 6 bases short and J 4 bases short, with 9 bases between. The germline CDR1 and CDR2 sequences are LGHNT and FRNRAP. CDR3 loop: CASGKNGYGYTF. Written as DNA, the CDR3 is TGTGCTAGTGGGAAAAACGGCTATGGCTACACCTTC.

This clone was observed once. This chain connects TRBV5-6 to TRBJ2-4; D assignment may be TRBD1 or TRBD2 (5 bases each). Looked up from germline, CDR1 is SGHDT and CDR2 is YYEEEE. This CDR3 is built from 15 residues. V lost 0 bases, J lost 0 bases, and 7 bases lay in between. The CDR3 DNA is TGTGCCAGCAGCTTGGTCGGGACAGCCAAAAACATTCAGTACTTC. Its protein is CASSLVGTAKNIQYF.

J is TRBJ2-5 and V is TRBV29-1, with D maybe TRBD2 (6 bases). This CDR3 contains 14 residues. Trimming cost V 0 bases and J 0 bases, with 8 bases left between them. Germline V lookup: CDR1 SQVTM, CDR2 ANQGSEA. For the CDR3, the DNA is TGCAGCGTTGAAGATGGGGGGTACCAAGAGACCCAGTACTTC. This encodes CSVEDGGYQETQYF.

J is TRBJ2-7 and V is TRBV7-2, with TRBD2 matching over 9 bases. The CDR3 has 16 amino acids. V was pared by 4 bases and J by 2 bases, with 9 bases of the junction left unmatched. Germline CDR1 reads SGHTA; CDR2 reads FQGNSA. In DNA form, the CDR3 reads TGTGCCAGCAGCTCACTACCCGCTAGCGGGGCCTACGAGCAGTACTTC. Translation gives CASSSLPASGAYEQYF.

Worth noting for this clone: This same CDR3 is encoded by further DNA sequences in the sample. J is TRBJ2-1 and V is TRBV9, with TRBD2 identical over 14 bases. Germline-derived CDR1 and CDR2 are SGDLS and YYNGEE. Germline trimming cut 0 bases from V and 7 bases from J; bases unmatched to any gene: 0. This CDR3 region has 15 residues. The CDR3 is CASSVGLAGGNEQFF. CDR3 DNA sequence: TGTGCCAGCAGCGTAGGACTAGCGGGGGGGAATGAGCAGTTCTTC.

This clone has more than one count but fewer than ten. As DNA, the CDR3 is TGTGCCAGCACCCACGGGACGAATGAGCAGTTCTTC. Translation gives CASTHGTNEQFF. J is TRBJ2-1 and V is TRBV6-5; D possibly uses TRBD1 or TRBD2 (5 bases each). Germline loops: CDR1 MNHEY, CDR2 SVGAGI. Trimming removed 7 bases at V and 7 bases at J, with 11 bases between. The CDR3 spans 12 residues.

This rearrangement joins TRBV9 to TRBJ2-6, with a weak D call TRBD1 (6 bases). Between the trimmed V and J ends, which lost 0 bases and 4 bases, there was a span of 8 bases. CDR1 is SGDLS, CDR2 YYNGEE, per germline. The CDR3 totals 15 residues. The CDR3 here is CASSVVQGGANVLTF. The CDR3 coding sequence is TGTGCCAGCAGCGTAGTACAGGGCGGGGCCAACGTCCTGACTTTC.

The chain is built from TRBV5-6 and TRBJ2-5; D is perhaps TRBD1 (6 bases). Trimming stripped 4 bases from V and 5 bases from J, with 18 bases between. Germline CDR1 and CDR2: SGHDT and YYEEEE. The CDR3 is made up of 15 amino acids. The CDR3 nucleotides are TGTGCCAGCAGCGAATCCGGGACACTGACGGAGACCCAGTACTTC. It yields the protein CASSESGTLTETQYF.

This clone was recorded only once. This chain joins TRBV7-6 and TRBJ1-1; D is unclear. Germline V gene data show CDR1 as SGHVS and CDR2 as FNYEAQ. Trimming removed 0 bases from V and 0 bases from J, with 11 bases in between. The CDR3 runs 16 residues. For the CDR3, the DNA is TGTGCCAGCAGCTTAGCGGGTGGCCTGGTGAACACTGAAGCTTTCTTT. As protein: CASSLAGGLVNTEAFF.

This sequence joins TRBV13 and TRBJ2-3; 7 bases line up with TRBD1. The ends lost 5 bases at V and 2 bases at J; junction bases unmatched: 4. Per germline, CDR1 PRHDT and CDR2 FYEKMQ (reference sequence). CDR3 size: 14 residues. CDR3 sequence (DNA): TGTGCCAGCAGCCCTGGACAGGACACAGATACGCAGTATTTT. It encodes CASSPGQDTDTQYF.

The rearrangement links TRBV5-5 to TRBJ2-1; the D call may be TRBD1 or TRBD2 (6 bases each). Germline-derived CDR1 and CDR2 are SGHKS and YYEKEE (reference sequence). The CDR3 contains 14 residues. V shed 4 bases and J shed 9 bases, with 17 bases lying between them. For the CDR3, the DNA is TGTGCCAGCAGCGGAGGGTGGGGGCTGGGTGAGCAGTTCTTC. Translation gives CASSGGWGLGEQFF.

A few counts support this clone. This sequence joins TRBV4-3 and TRBJ2-1; TRBD2 agrees at 9 bases. V lost 0 bases to trimming and J lost 9 bases; unmatched junction nucleotides: 9. Germline assignment: CDR1 LGHNA and CDR2 YSLEER. The CDR3 length is 16 residues. CDR3 in amino acids: CASSQDPGLAYGEQFF. The CDR3 DNA reads TGCGCCAGCAGCCAAGATCCGGGACTAGCCTACGGTGAGCAGTTCTTC.